The present entry profiles one T cell receptor beta chain with its context. Its antigen is not known. These data originate in a study of cytomegalovirus exposure and HLA in healthy donors. Study-wide findings and caveats: When a later analysis was performed, an Asian-associated ancestry cluster reportedly had fewer N-insertions than the roughly 700-donor mean. It was reported that the classifier diagnosed cytomegalovirus status with high specificity and sensitivity in both the original and validation cohorts.

The CDR3 has 15 amino acids. The V segment lost 0 bases and the J segment 4 bases; nucleotides outside the gene matches: 3. The V gene's germline CDR1 is MNHNY and CDR2 SVGAGI (reference sequence). A multiplex PCR was run with 60 Vbeta primers and 13 Jbeta primers. Sequencing was performed with immunoSEQ multiplex PCR; in TCRdb, only in-frame clones are kept and a portion is missing. The table includes fewer than 150,000 clones, 70% to 85% detected once. Input material: PBMCs. The origin of this receptor is a male donor in good health and CMV-seronegative. V and J are TRBV6-6 and TRBJ2-7; 10 nucleotides match TRBD2. The CDR3 region has the DNA TGTGCCAGCAGTTACTCGTCTAGCGGGAGTTACGAGCAGTACTTC. Its protein product is CASSYSSSGSYEQYF.